Below are 19 T cell receptor beta chains sequenced from a single sample in a study of PD-1 blockade in classical Hodgkin lymphoma. Profiled with immunoSEQ multiplex PCR; TCRdb holds only in-frame clones, not every one. The data show 90,000 to 100,000 clones, with roughly 79% seen just once and approximately 15% held by the top ten. Every patient experienced relapse after autologous stem cell transplantation, and brentuximab vedotin exposure varied. The material was peripheral blood mononuclear cells (PBMCs), obtained before the second cycle of nivolumab. The receptor source for this set is a human donor with classical Hodgkin lymphoma.

The V gene is TRBV2, the J gene TRBJ2-1; TRBD2 matches at 11 bases. V lost 7 bases, J lost 8 bases, and 10 bases stayed unmatched. The CDR3 has 15 amino acids. The germline CDR1 and CDR2 sequences are SNHLY and FYNNEI. Written as DNA, the CDR3 is TGTGCCAGCACTCTCATAGCGGGAGGGGTCGATGAGCAGTTCTTC. It is translated as CASTLIAGGVDEQFF.

The rearrangement uses TRBV2 and TRBJ2-5; D remains unclear. Trimming took off 0 bases at V and 5 bases at J, with 4 bases between the two ends. Germline V gives CDR1 SNHLY, CDR2 FYNNEI. The CDR3 sequence is 12 residues long. CDR3: CASSEARETQYF. In DNA form, the CDR3 reads TGTGCCAGCAGTGAAGCGCGGGAGACCCAGTACTTC.

V and J are TRBV5-1 and TRBJ2-3; unclear D gene. The germline gives CDR1 SGHRS, CDR2 YFSETQ. This CDR3 is built from 13 residues. Trimming shortened V by 1 base and J by 3 bases, and 6 bases separated the two germline ends. CDR3 amino acids: CASSLRDTDTQYF. The CDR3 DNA is TGCGCCAGCAGCTTGAGGGATACAGATACGCAGTATTTT.

V gene TRBV9 combines with J gene TRBJ1-1, with TRBD1 as a possible D gene (5 bases). V lost 3 bases, J lost 2 bases, and 11 bases lay in between. CDR3 length: 14 residues. Germline CDR1 and CDR2: SGDLS and YYNGEE. The CDR3: CASSGGVGNTEAFF. The CDR3 DNA follows: TGTGCCAGCAGCGGGGGGGTAGGAAACACTGAAGCTTTCTTT.

This sequence joins TRBV19 and TRBJ2-5; 10 bases match TRBD2. Per germline, CDR1 LNHDA and CDR2 SQIVND (reference sequence). V lost 5 bases to trimming and J lost 2 bases; unmatched junction nucleotides: 2. The CDR3 length is 14 residues. The CDR3 nucleotides read TGTGCCAGTAGTGTACTAGCGGGGCAAGAGACCCAGTACTTC. Translating gives CASSVLAGQETQYF.

The rearrangement uses TRBV5-1 and TRBJ1-2, with TRBD1 matching over 9 bases. Germline CDR1 is SGHRS and CDR2 is YFSETQ. Trimming removed 4 bases from V and 5 bases from J; junction bases left unmatched: 9. The CDR3 is made up of 15 amino acids. The CDR3 here is CASSPGDREGYGYTF. CDR3 bases: TGCGCCAGCAGCCCGGGGGACAGGGAAGGGTATGGCTACACCTTC.

The CDR3 loop is CASSIKMSGLGTGELFF. The CDR3 DNA is TGTGCCAGTAGTATCAAGATGAGCGGGCTGGGCACCGGGGAGCTGTTTTTT. J is TRBJ2-2 and V is TRBV19; D may be TRBD2 (6 bases). With 3 bases removed from V and 4 bases from J, the gap between germline ends came to 18 bases. The CDR3 runs to 17 residues. The germline CDR1 and CDR2 sequences are LNHDA and SQIVND (reference sequence). Drawing the rest from reference TRBV19 and TRBJ2-2, the complete variable domain is DGGITQSPKYLFRKEGQNVTLSCEQNLNHDAMYWYRQDPGQGLRLIYYSQIVNDFQKGDIAEGYSVSREKKESFPLTVTSAQKNPTAFYLCASSIKMSGLGTGELFFGEGSRLTVL.

This chain uses TRBV6-4 with TRBJ2-5; the D gene could be TRBD1 or TRBD2 (5 bases each). This CDR3 has 13 amino acids. V lost 5 bases and J 2 bases, leaving 9 bases between the germline ends. Germline loops: CDR1 MRHNA, CDR2 SNTAGT. In DNA form, the CDR3 reads TGTGCCAGCAGTTCCGGGGCACAAGAGACCCAGTACTTC. This sequence encodes CASSSGAQETQYF.

The chain employs TRBV4-1 and TRBJ2-2, with D possibly matching TRBD1 (5 bases). V was shortened by 2 bases and J by 2 bases, with 9 bases between the two germline ends. Looked up from germline, CDR1 is MGHRA and CDR2 is YSYEKL. This CDR3 comprises 15 residues. Here the CDR3 DNA reads TGCGCCAGCAGCCAACCCAGGGTCAACACCGGGGAGCTGTTTTTT. It encodes CASSQPRVNTGELFF.

The CDR3 DNA follows: TGTGCCAGCAGCCTAGGGCGTACTGATGAAAAACTGTTTTTT. Its translation is CASSLGRTDEKLFF. The chain uses TRBV7-9 and TRBJ1-4; D is unclear. V shed 5 bases and J shed 6 bases, with 13 bases lying between them. CDR1 is SEHNR and CDR2 is FQNEAQ in the germline V gene (reference sequence). CDR3 length equals 14 residues.

The chain uses TRBV19 and TRBJ1-5; TRBD1 agrees at 8 bases. CDR1 and CDR2 from the germline V gene are LNHDA and SQIVND (reference sequence). The V and J ends lost 3 bases and 5 bases, in that order; junction bases with no gene match: 6. CDR3 length equals 15 residues. As DNA, the CDR3 is TGTGCCAGTAGTATGACGGGACAGGACGATCAGCCCCAGCATTTT. Encoded protein: CASSMTGQDDQPQHF. Combining the CDR3 with reference TRBV19 and TRBJ1-5 gives the whole variable domain DGGITQSPKYLFRKEGQNVTLSCEQNLNHDAMYWYRQDPGQGLRLIYYSQIVNDFQKGDIAEGYSVSREKKESFPLTVTSAQKNPTAFYLCASSMTGQDDQPQHFGDGTRLSIL.

Concerning this clone itself: Other DNA sequences within the sample encode an identical CDR3. V usage is TRBV11-2 and J usage is TRBJ2-7; TRBD1 might be the D (6 bases). From germline, CDR1 is SGHAT and CDR2 FQNNGV. The V end was cut by 8 bases, the J end by 2 bases, with 7 bases between. This CDR3 contains 11 residues. Here the CDR3 reads CASRTAYEQYF. CDR3 nucleotides: TGTGCCAGCCGGACAGCCTACGAGCAGTACTTC.

This chain links TRBV7-9 with TRBJ1-2; 8 nucleotides agree with TRBD1. This CDR3 contains 14 residues. V lost 5 bases and J lost 3; bases outside the gene matches: 5. Germline V gives CDR1 SEHNR, CDR2 FQNEAQ (reference sequence). For the CDR3, the DNA is TGTGCCAGCAGCGCCGCAGGGGGCTACTATGGCTACACCTTC. Encoded protein: CASSAAGGYYGYTF.

V and J are TRBV4-3 and TRBJ2-7; D gene unclear. Trimming took off 4 bases at V and 6 bases at J, with 16 bases between the two ends. This CDR3 contains 14 residues. CDR1 and CDR2 (germline): LGHNA, YSLEER. This chain's CDR3 is CASSLRTETFEQYF. The CDR3 nucleotides are TGCGCCAGCAGCCTTCGGACGGAGACCTTCGAGCAGTACTTC.

The V call is TRBV2, the J call TRBJ1-1; a possible D gene is TRBD1 (5 bases). The V gene's germline CDR1 is SNHLY and CDR2 FYNNEI. The CDR3 is 15 residues long. Trimming cost V 3 bases and J 5 bases, with 16 bases left between them. The CDR3 reads CASSETGARWTEAFF. The CDR3 DNA reads as TGTGCCAGCAGTGAGACCGGGGCGCGGTGGACTGAAGCTTTCTTT.

The chain has TRBV19 and TRBJ2-2, with a possible D match to TRBD2 (6 bases). CDR1 and CDR2 from the germline V gene are LNHDA and SQIVND (reference sequence). The CDR3 totals 15 residues. The V and J ends lost 1 base and 4 bases respectively, with 10 bases between them. The CDR3 sequence: CASSIAGVGTGELFF. In nucleotides, the CDR3 is TGTGCCAGTAGTATAGCGGGAGTTGGCACCGGGGAGCTGTTTTTT.

The rearrangement links TRBV19 to TRBJ1-2, with unresolved D. The CDR3 has 11 amino acids. The germline V and J ends were trimmed by 3 bases and 8 bases, with 7 bases remaining between them. The V gene's germline CDR1 is LNHDA and CDR2 SQIVND (reference sequence). The CDR3 DNA is TGTGCCAGTAGTATCTCAGAGGGCTACACCTTC. This sequence encodes CASSISEGYTF.

The chain recombines TRBV27 with TRBJ2-5; D may be TRBD2 (5 bases). Germline CDR1 MNHEY, CDR2 SMNVEV (reference sequence). This CDR3 contains 14 residues. V lost 4 bases and J lost 2, with 11 bases in between. CDR3 region: CASSSHSAQETQYF. The CDR3 nucleotides read TGTGCCAGCAGTTCACATAGCGCGCAAGAGACCCAGTACTTC.

The table lists this clone with a few counts. The chain combines TRBV7-2 with TRBJ2-7; perhaps TRBD2 as D (5 bases). Germline V lookup: CDR1 SGHTA, CDR2 FQGNSA. The CDR3 loop spans 14 amino acids. Trimming took 4 bases from V and 3 from J, leaving 13 bases between them. Written as DNA, the CDR3 is TGTGCCAGCAGCTCCGGGGTCAGCTACTACGAGCAGTACTTC. This gives the protein CASSSGVSYYEQYF.